Listed below are T cell receptor beta chains from one sample, sequenced in a study of blood T cell repertoires in COVID-19. Some clones are missing from TCRdb's copy, which holds only in-frame ones; the method was immunoSEQ multiplex PCR. The table lists about 270,000 clones, 82% of them singletons. The sequenced sample consisted of peripheral blood. These receptors were collected from a woman aged 18-29 years with acute or convalescent COVID-19. CDR3s include the opening cysteine and the closing phenylalanine or tryptophan. D genes are given only for firm matches. Rows may omit the clone size; those that give it use once, few, many or a size class.

>NA|TRBV14|TRBJ2-1|NA
CASSQAWGLPSYNEQFF
TGTGCCAGCAGCCAAGCTTGGGGGCTGCCATCCTACAATGAGCAGTTCTTC
>TRBD2|TRBV7-3|TRBJ2-1|NA
CASSLMGLAGDEQFF
TGTGCCAGCAGCTTAATGGGACTAGCGGGAGATGAGCAGTTCTTC
>NA|TRBV10-2|TRBJ2-1|NA
CASSESGGTYNEQFF
TGCGCCAGCAGTGAGTCGGGCGGGACCTACAATGAGCAGTTCTTC
>NA|TRBV10-2|TRBJ2-5|NA
CASSEWSTTSQETQYF
TGCGCCAGCAGTGAGTGGTCGACTACCTCCCAAGAGACCCAGTACTTC
>TRBD1|TRBV6-2/TRBV6-3|TRBJ2-5|once
CASSYRGQSETQYF
TGTGCCAGCAGTTATCGGGGACAGTCAGAGACCCAGTACTTC
>NA|TRBV9|TRBJ1-5|NA
CASSSILGQPQHF
TGTGCCAGCAGCTCAATACTCGGTCAGCCCCAGCATTTT
>NA|TRBV24-1|TRBJ2-5|NA
CATRTAQETQYF
TGTGCCACCAGGACAGCTCAAGAGACCCAGTACTTC
>TRBD1|TRBV18|TRBJ2-5|once
CASSPVRGLGTGTGGRLGTQYF
TGTGCCAGCTCACCCGTCAGGGGCCTCGGAACGGGAACAGGGGGCAGGTTGGGGACCCAGTACTTC
>TRBD2|TRBV11-2|TRBJ2-3|NA
CASSSYLAGAGSDTQYF
TGTGCCAGCAGCTCGTACCTAGCGGGAGCGGGATCAGATACGCAGTATTTT
>NA|TRBV4-3|TRBJ1-1|NA
CASSPPGLRLSAFF
TGCGCCAGCAGCCCCCCGGGACTCCGGTTAAGTGCTTTCTTT
>NA|TRBV2|TRBJ2-2|NA
CASSLSRGHTGELFF
TGTGCCAGCAGTCTCTCGCGCGGGCACACCGGGGAGCTGTTTTTT
>TRBD1|TRBV7-2|TRBJ2-1|NA
CASSLGQGALYPYNEQFF
TGTGCCAGCAGCTTAGGGCAGGGGGCCCTATATCCCTACAATGAGCAGTTCTTC
>NA|TRBV11-2|TRBJ1-3|NA
CASSSHSGNTIYF
TGTGCCAGCAGCTCCCATTCTGGAAACACCATATATTTT
>TRBD2|TRBV5-1|TRBJ2-1|NA
CASSLLPAGGIIEQFF
TGCGCCAGCAGCTTGCTTCCAGCGGGAGGAATAATCGAGCAGTTCTTC
>TRBD2|TRBV6-1|TRBJ2-3|NA
CASSEEVAGLVQYF
TGTGCCAGCAGTGAAGAGGTGGCGGGACTAGTGCAGTATTTT
>NA|TRBV5-6|TRBJ2-1|NA
CASSLDRGSRYNEQFF
TGTGCCAGCAGCTTGGATCGTGGGAGTAGGTACAATGAGCAGTTCTTC
>TRBD1|TRBV6-5|TRBJ2-7|once
CASRRQGGSYEQYF
TGTGCCAGCAGAAGACAGGGTGGTTCCTACGAGCAGTACTTC
>NA|TRBV3-1/TRBV3-2|TRBJ1-1|NA
CASSQESIAFF
TGTGCCAGCAGCCAAGAGAGTATAGCTTTCTTT
>TRBD1|TRBV5-1|TRBJ1-4|NA
CASSPTGFSSEKLFF
TGCGCCAGTTCCCCGACAGGGTTTTCTAGTGAAAAACTGTTTTTT
>NA|TRBV7-6|TRBJ1-1|NA
CASSHNRALNTEAFF
TGTGCCAGCAGCCACAACAGGGCCTTGAACACTGAAGCTTTCTTT
>TRBD1|TRBV4-2|TRBJ1-5|NA
CASSQPGTGYQPQHF
TGTGCCAGCAGCCAGCCCGGGACAGGGTATCAGCCCCAGCATTTT
>TRBD2|TRBV7-8|TRBJ2-7|NA
CASSLLAGESEQYF
TGTGCCAGCAGCTTACTAGCGGGAGAGTCCGAGCAGTACTTC
>TRBD1|TRBV7-9|TRBJ1-4|NA
CASSFFRDRGLNEKLFF
TGTGCCAGCAGCTTTTTCCGCGACAGGGGGCTTAATGAAAAACTGTTTTTT
>TRBD2|TRBV28|TRBJ2-1|NA
CASIAGSSYNEQFF
TGTGCCAGTATAGCGGGAAGCTCCTACAATGAGCAGTTCTTC
>NA|TRBV2|TRBJ1-4|once
CASSFRASEKLFF
TGTGCCAGCAGTTTCAGGGCTAGTGAAAAACTGTTTTTT
>TRBD2|TRBV30|TRBJ2-1|NA
CAWSLAGAYNEQFF
TGTGCCTGGAGTCTAGCGGGCGCCTACAATGAGCAGTTCTTC
>NA|TRBV5-1|TRBJ1-6|NA
CASSLGGTGRGRTPLHF
TGCGCCAGCAGCTTAGGTGGAACAGGGCGCGGTCGGACACCCCTCCACTTT
>NA|TRBV4-3|TRBJ1-3|NA
CASSPSAGRASSGNTIYF
TGCGCCAGCAGCCCTTCGGCAGGGAGGGCATCCTCTGGAAACACCATATATTTT
>NA|TRBV18|TRBJ1-5|NA
CASSPSGYQPQHF
TGTGCCAGCTCACCATCAGGGTATCAGCCCCAGCATTTT
>TRBD1|TRBV11-2|TRBJ1-6|NA
CASSLEPGQAYSPLHF
TGTGCCAGCAGCTTAGAACCGGGACAGGCGTATTCACCCCTCCACTTT
>TRBD1|TRBV2|TRBJ2-4|few
CASTTGTKNIQYF
TGTGCCAGCACGACAGGGACCAAAAACATTCAGTACTTC
>NA|TRBV3-1/TRBV3-2|TRBJ2-5|NA
CASSQGLETQYF
TGTGCCAGCAGCCAAGGGCTTGAGACCCAGTACTTC
>NA|TRBV7-2|TRBJ2-7|NA
CASSLGGGAGNEQYF
TGTGCCAGCAGCTTAGGAGGGGGCGCGGGGAACGAGCAGTACTTC
>TRBD1|TRBV27|TRBJ1-6|few
CAGQGQATYNSPLHF
TGTGCCGGCCAGGGACAGGCCACTTATAATTCACCCCTCCACTTT
>TRBD1|TRBV3-1/TRBV3-2|TRBJ2-5|once
CASSHYRDRRETQYF
TGTGCCAGCAGCCATTACCGGGACAGGAGAGAGACCCAGTACTTC
>TRBD1|TRBV29-1|TRBJ1-1|few
CSVDRDRGPETEAFF
TGCAGCGTTGACCGGGACAGGGGGCCGGAGACTGAAGCTTTCTTT
>TRBD1|TRBV2|TRBJ2-2|NA
CASSEFTGTGWTGELFF
TGTGCCAGCAGTGAATTTACCGGGACAGGGTGGACCGGGGAGCTGTTTTTT
>TRBD2|TRBV10-3|TRBJ2-1|NA
CAIRENLAGGKNEQFF
TGTGCCATCAGGGAGAATCTAGCGGGAGGAAAAAATGAGCAGTTCTTC
>TRBD2|TRBV7-2|TRBJ2-7|NA
CASSLGAGGAYEQYF
TGTGCCAGCAGCTTAGGGGCGGGAGGCGCCTACGAGCAGTACTTC
>TRBD1|TRBV15|TRBJ1-6|NA
CATSPGTGGPNSPLHF
TGTGCCACCAGCCCCGGGACAGGGGGCCCTAATTCACCCCTCCACTTT
>TRBD1|TRBV27|TRBJ1-2|NA
CASSLSGRVAGGNRGYTF
TGTGCCAGCAGTTTATCTGGTCGGGTCGCAGGGGGGAATCGTGGCTACACCTTC
>NA|TRBV2|TRBJ1-5|NA
CASRLAAGQPQHF
TGTGCCAGCCGCCTCGCGGCGGGACAGCCCCAGCATTTT
>TRBD2|TRBV25-1|TRBJ2-3|NA
CASHGLAGGWGTQYF
TGTGCCAGCCACGGGCTAGCCGGGGGGTGGGGTACGCAGTATTTT
>TRBD2|TRBV11-2|TRBJ2-1|NA
CASSPPAGTSGVYNEQFF
TGTGCCAGCAGCCCCCCAGCCGGGACTAGCGGGGTCTACAATGAGCAGTTCTTC
>NA|TRBV19|TRBJ1-1|once
CASSIDPDTTEAFF
TGTGCCAGTAGTATAGACCCAGATACCACTGAAGCTTTCTTT
>TRBD2|TRBV6-5|TRBJ2-7|NA
CATILADNYEQYF
TGTGCCACCATACTAGCGGACAACTACGAGCAGTACTTC
>TRBD2|TRBV6-5|TRBJ2-1|NA
CASTRTSGYNEQFF
TGTGCCAGCACCAGGACTAGCGGCTACAATGAGCAGTTCTTC
>NA|TRBV16|TRBJ2-1|NA
CASSQAGSYNEQFF
TGTGCCAGCAGCCAAGCGGGCTCCTACAATGAGCAGTTCTTC
>NA|TRBV12-3/TRBV12-4|TRBJ1-5|NA
CASSFLLAQPQHF
TGTGCCAGCAGTTTTTTATTGGCCCAGCCCCAGCATTTT
>TRBD1|TRBV30|TRBJ1-5|NA
CAWSVQGGQPQHF
TGTGCCTGGAGTGTACAGGGGGGACAGCCCCAGCATTTT
>TRBD2|TRBV5-1|TRBJ2-1|NA
CASSSLAGGPRNYNEQFF
TGCGCCAGCAGCTCCCTAGCGGGAGGCCCGAGAAACTACAATGAGCAGTTCTTC
>TRBD1|TRBV19|TRBJ1-2|NA
CATVGQGLYGYTF
TGTGCCACCGTGGGACAGGGGCTCTATGGCTACACCTTC
>TRBD2|TRBV19|TRBJ2-2|NA
CASKDDLAAPVGELFF
TGTGCCAGTAAAGATGACCTAGCGGCCCCCGTCGGGGAGCTGTTTTTT
>NA|TRBV7-3|TRBJ2-7|NA
CASSLSQSYEQYF
TGTGCCAGCAGCTTATCTCAGTCATACGAGCAGTACTTC